This TCR beta chain was found in a study of blood T cell repertoires in COVID-19. Study-level information: Italy, Spain and the United States were the sources of the convalescent and acute COVID-19 samples.

In the authors' methods: Nucleated cell number was recorded as an estimate derived from reference gene primer amplification. The repertoire was sequenced with immunoSEQ multiplex PCR; TCRdb's copy has only in-frame clones and lacks some. V and J calls and clone size follow that table, whereas D and trimming were derived from the DNA. The sample shows around 260,000 clones, 83% of them seen only once. This clonotype originated in a woman between 45 and 65 years old who had recovered from COVID-19. The sequenced material came from peripheral blood.

The CDR3 is CASGLGEGIGYTF. Written as DNA, the CDR3 is TGTGCCAGTGGCCTAGGGGAAGGGATCGGCTACACCTTC. V is TRBV19 and J is TRBJ1-2, with TRBD1 as a possible D gene (5 bases). Germline V CDR1 and CDR2: LNHDA, SQIVND (reference sequence). The CDR3 has 13 residues. Trimming took off 8 bases at V and 8 bases at J, with 18 bases between the two ends.